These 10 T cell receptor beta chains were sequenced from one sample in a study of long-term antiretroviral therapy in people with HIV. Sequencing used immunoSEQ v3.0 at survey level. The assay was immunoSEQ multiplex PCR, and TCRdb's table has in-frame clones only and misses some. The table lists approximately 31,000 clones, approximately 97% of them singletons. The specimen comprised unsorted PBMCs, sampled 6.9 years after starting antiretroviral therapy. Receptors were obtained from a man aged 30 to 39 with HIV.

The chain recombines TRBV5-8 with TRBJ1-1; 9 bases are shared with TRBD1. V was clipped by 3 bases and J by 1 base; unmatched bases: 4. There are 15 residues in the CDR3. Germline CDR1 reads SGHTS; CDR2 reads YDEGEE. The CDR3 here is CASSWGQGENTEAFF. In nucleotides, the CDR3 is TGTGCCAGCAGCTGGGGACAGGGAGAGAACACTGAAGCTTTCTTT.

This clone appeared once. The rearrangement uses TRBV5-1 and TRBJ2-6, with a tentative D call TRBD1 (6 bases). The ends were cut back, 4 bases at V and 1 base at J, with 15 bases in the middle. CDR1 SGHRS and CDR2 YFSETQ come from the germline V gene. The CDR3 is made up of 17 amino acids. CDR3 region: CASSGLQGGSGANVLTF. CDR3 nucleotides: TGCGCCAGCAGCGGCCTACAGGGTGGTTCTGGGGCCAACGTCCTGACTTTC.

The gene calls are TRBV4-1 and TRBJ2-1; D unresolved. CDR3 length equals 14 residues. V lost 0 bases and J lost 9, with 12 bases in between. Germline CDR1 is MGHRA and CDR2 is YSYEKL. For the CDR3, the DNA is TGCGCCAGCAGCCAAGAGGTCAGCCCGCGTGAGCAGTTCTTC. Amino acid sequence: CASSQEVSPREQFF.

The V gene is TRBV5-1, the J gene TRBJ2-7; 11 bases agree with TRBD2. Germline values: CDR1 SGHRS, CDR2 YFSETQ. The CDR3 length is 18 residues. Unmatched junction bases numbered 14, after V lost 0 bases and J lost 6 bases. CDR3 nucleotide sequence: TGCGCCAGCAGCTTGGCCGGGTTAACTAGCGGGAGTCTAACCGAGCAGTACTTC. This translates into CASSLAGLTSGSLTEQYF.

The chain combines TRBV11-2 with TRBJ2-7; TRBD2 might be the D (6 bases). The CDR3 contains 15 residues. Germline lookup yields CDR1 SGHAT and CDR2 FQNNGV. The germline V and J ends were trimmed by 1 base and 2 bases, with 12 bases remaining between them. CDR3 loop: CASSLVSGVPYEQYF. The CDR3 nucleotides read TGTGCCAGCAGCTTAGTTTCGGGGGTACCCTACGAGCAGTACTTC.

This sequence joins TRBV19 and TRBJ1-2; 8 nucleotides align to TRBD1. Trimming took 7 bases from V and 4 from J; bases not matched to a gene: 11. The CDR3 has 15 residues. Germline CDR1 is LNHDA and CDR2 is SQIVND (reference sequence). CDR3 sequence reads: CASMPTGAVVYGYTF. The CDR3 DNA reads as TGTGCCAGTATGCCGACAGGGGCTGTAGTCTATGGCTACACCTTC.

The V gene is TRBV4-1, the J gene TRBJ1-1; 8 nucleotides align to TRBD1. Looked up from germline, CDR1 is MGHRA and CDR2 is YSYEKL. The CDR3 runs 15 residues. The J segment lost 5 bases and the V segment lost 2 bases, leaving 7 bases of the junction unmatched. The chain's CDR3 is CASSQSQGATTEAFF. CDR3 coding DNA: TGCGCCAGCAGCCAATCCCAGGGGGCGACGACTGAAGCTTTCTTT.

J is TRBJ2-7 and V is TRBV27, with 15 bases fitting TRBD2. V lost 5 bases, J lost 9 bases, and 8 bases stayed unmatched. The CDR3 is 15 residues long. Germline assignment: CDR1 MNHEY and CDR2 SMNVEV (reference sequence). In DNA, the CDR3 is TGTGCCAGCAGTCCCGGACTAGCGGGAGGGCCGGGGCAGTACTTC. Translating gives CASSPGLAGGPGQYF.

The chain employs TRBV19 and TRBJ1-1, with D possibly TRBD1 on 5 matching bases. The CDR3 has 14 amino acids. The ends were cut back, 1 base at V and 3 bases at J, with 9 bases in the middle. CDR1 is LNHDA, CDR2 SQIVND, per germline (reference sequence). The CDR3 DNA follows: TGTGCCAGTAGTATAGCAGGGAGGGACACTGAAGCTTTCTTT. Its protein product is CASSIAGRDTEAFF.

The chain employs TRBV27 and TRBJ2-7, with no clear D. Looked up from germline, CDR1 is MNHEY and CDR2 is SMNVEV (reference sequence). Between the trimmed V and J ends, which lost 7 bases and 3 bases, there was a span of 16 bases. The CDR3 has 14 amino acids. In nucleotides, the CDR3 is TGTGCCAGCACTGACACCCTGTACGGCTACGAGCAGTACTTC. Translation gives CASTDTLYGYEQYF.